This is a list of T cell receptor beta chains from one sample in a study of blood T cell repertoires in COVID-19. Method: immunoSEQ multiplex PCR; TCRdb's copy keeps in-frame clones and lacks some. The data contain hundreds of thousands of clones, 80% to 90% of them seen just once; the ten biggest clones take up 3%. Sequenced: peripheral blood. The receptors stem from a young woman with COVID-19, enrolled during active disease. The CDR3 runs from the conserved cysteine through the conserved F or W. D genes are given only for firm matches. Some rows have no size entry. The others give once, few or many, or a class for an expanded clone.

j_gene,d_gene,v_gene,abundance,CDR3nt,CDR3aa
TRBJ2-7,TRBD1,TRBV29-1,once,TGCAGCTTCACAGGGGGCGGGTACGAGCAGTACTTC,CSFTGGGYEQYF
TRBJ1-2,TRBD1,TRBV10-3,.,TGTGCCATCAGTGAGGCGACAGGGCAGGGAGGCTACACCTTC,CAISEATGQGGYTF
TRBJ1-4,.,TRBV4-3,.,TGCGCCAGCAGCCAAGGTGGTATTAGGGGGACTGAAAAACTGTTTTTT,CASSQGGIRGTEKLFF
TRBJ2-3,TRBD2,TRBV6-1,.,TGTGCCAGCAGTGGAGCGGGGGGGCAGGGGGCCACAGATACGCAGTATTTT,CASSGAGGQGATDTQYF
TRBJ2-7,TRBD2,TRBV11-2,once,TGTGCCAGCAGCTTACGCGGGCTGAGAAGCGGGGGAACCTACGAGCAGTACTTC,CASSLRGLRSGGTYEQYF
TRBJ1-5,TRBD1,TRBV10-2,.,TGCGCCAGCACTCGGGACAGCAATAGCAATCAGCCCCAGCATTTT,CASTRDSNSNQPQHF
TRBJ2-3,TRBD1,TRBV7-6,.,TGTGCCAGCAGCCGCACCGGGACAGGGATAGATACGCAGTATTTT,CASSRTGTGIDTQYF
TRBJ2-1,.,TRBV5-6,.,TGTGCCAGCAGCCCTTTCCTCGTAGCAGTCAATGAGCAGTTCTTC,CASSPFLVAVNEQFF
TRBJ2-2,.,TRBV7-2,.,TGTGCCAGCAGCCCCCGGACAGCCTTTGGGGCCGGGGAGCTGTTTTTT,CASSPRTAFGAGELFF
TRBJ1-1,.,TRBV5-4,.,TGTGCCAGCAGCTCAATCGGTGCAACGGCTGAAGCTTTCTTT,CASSSIGATAEAFF
TRBJ1-1,TRBD1,TRBV28,.,TGTGCCAGCAGAGCCGGGACAGGGCTGAACACTGAAGCTTTCTTT,CASRAGTGLNTEAFF
TRBJ1-2,TRBD1,TRBV29-1,.,TGCAGCGGCCTCGGGCAGGGGGAAAGCTACACCTTC,CSGLGQGESYTF
TRBJ2-3,TRBD2,TRBV10-1,.,TGCGCCAGCAGTGAGTCGGGCGGGAGTGTAGATACGCAGTATTTT,CASSESGGSVDTQYF
TRBJ2-1,TRBD2,TRBV9,.,TGTGCCAGCAGCGTAGCGGGGGGGAGGAATGAGCAGTTCTTC,CASSVAGGRNEQFF